This entry is about one TCR beta chain. Its specificity is unknown. This entry belongs to a study of cytomegalovirus exposure and HLA in healthy donors. Across the study: Approximately 83 million unique TCRs from HLA-typed donors were held in an early data release.

Both 60 Vbeta primers and 13 Jbeta primers went into the PCR. Libraries were prepared by immunoSEQ multiplex PCR; TCRdb keeps only in-frame clonotypes and omits some of them. The sample records about 160,000 clones, 60% to 85% being singletons. The J segment lost 0 bases and the V segment lost 3 bases, leaving 12 bases of the junction unmatched. Germline V gives CDR1 SGHRS, CDR2 YFSETQ. The CDR3 is made up of 17 amino acids. Study conclusions and caveats: In a later analysis, TCR beta V- and J-gene trimming was associated with a missense DCLRE1C variant.

The sequencing input was PBMCs. J is TRBJ2-7 and V is TRBV5-1; 7 nucleotides align to TRBD1. The clonotype comes from a woman between 50 and 59 years old in good health and CMV-seropositive. CDR3 loop: CASSSDRSGFRSYEQYF. The DNA of the CDR3 is TGCGCCAGCAGCTCGGACAGGTCGGGCTTTCGCTCCTACGAGCAGTACTTC.